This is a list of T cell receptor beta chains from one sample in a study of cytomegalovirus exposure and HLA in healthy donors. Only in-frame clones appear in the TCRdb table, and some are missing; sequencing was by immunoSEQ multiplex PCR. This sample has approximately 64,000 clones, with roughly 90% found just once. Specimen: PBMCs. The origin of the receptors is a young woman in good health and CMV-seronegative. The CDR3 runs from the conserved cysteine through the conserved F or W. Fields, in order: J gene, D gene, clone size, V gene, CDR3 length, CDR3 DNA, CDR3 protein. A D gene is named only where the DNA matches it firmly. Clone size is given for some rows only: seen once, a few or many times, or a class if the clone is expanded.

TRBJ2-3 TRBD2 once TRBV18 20 TGTGCCAGCTCACCACCGTCTAGCGGGGGGTTCTCTACTAGCACAGATACGCAGTATTTT CASSPPSSGGFSTSTDTQYF
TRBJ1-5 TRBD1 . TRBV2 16 TGTGCCAGCAGTGAAGCGCAGGGGGCGGACAATCAGCCCCAGCATTTT CASSEAQGADNQPQHF
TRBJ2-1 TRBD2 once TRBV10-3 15 TGTGCCGCGAATACGGGACTAGCGGGAGGGGGTGAGCAGTTCTTC CAANTGLAGGGEQFF
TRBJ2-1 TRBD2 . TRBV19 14 TGTGCCAGTAGTATTCTCACCCGGGGGGGGGAGCAGTTCTTC CASSILTRGGEQFF
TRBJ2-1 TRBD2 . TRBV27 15 TGTGCCAGCAGTTCGACTAGCGGGAGCTACAATGAGCAGTTCTTC CASSSTSGSYNEQFF
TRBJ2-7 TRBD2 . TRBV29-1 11 TGCAGCGTACAAGCGGGGTACGAGCAGTACTTC CSVQAGYEQYF
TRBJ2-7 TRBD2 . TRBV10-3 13 TGTGCCATTGGGACTAGCGGGAACTACGAGCAGTACTTC CAIGTSGNYEQYF
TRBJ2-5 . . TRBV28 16 TGTGCCAGCAGTTCGACAGACGGTTCCTACCAAGAGACCCAGTACTTC CASSSTDGSYQETQYF
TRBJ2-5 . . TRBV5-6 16 TGTGCCAGCAGCTTTGACCGGGCTCCAAGAGGGGAGACCCAGTACTTC CASSFDRAPRGETQYF
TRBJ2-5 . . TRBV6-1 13 TGTGCCAGCAGGGCAGGGTCTCGGGAGACCCAGTACTTC CASRAGSRETQYF
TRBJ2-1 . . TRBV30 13 TGTGCCTGGACAGGGGTCTGGTACAATGAGCAGTTCTTC CAWTGVWYNEQFF
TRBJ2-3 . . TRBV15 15 TGTGCCACCAGCAGAGATATCGGGGGCACAGATACGCAGTATTTT CATSRDIGGTDTQYF
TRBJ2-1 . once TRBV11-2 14 TGTGCCAGCAGCTACCAAGGGGGCTACAATGAGCAGTTCTTC CASSYQGGYNEQFF
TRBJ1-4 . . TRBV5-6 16 TGTGCCAGCAGCTTTTCCAGGGAACGACTGTATGAAAAACTGTTTTTT CASSFSRERLYEKLFF
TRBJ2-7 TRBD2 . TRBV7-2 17 TGTGCCAGCAGCCTCGTACGGGTAGCGGGAGATCAGCACGAGCAGTACTTC CASSLVRVAGDQHEQYF
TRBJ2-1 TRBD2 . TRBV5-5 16 TGTGCCAGCAGCTTTAGCCTAGCGGGGGCCTACAATGAGCAGTTCTTC CASSFSLAGAYNEQFF
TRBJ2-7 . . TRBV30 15 TGTGCCTGGAGTGTACAGAGGGTTGGGGACTACGAGCAGTACTTC CAWSVQRVGDYEQYF
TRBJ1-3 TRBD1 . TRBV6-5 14 TGTGCCAGCAGTCTGACAGGGGCCGGGAACACCATATATTTT CASSLTGAGNTIYF
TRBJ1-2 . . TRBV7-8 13 TGTGCCAGCAGGACGACGGCGGACTATGGCTACACCTTC CASRTTADYGYTF
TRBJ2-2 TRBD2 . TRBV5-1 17 TGCGCCAGCAGCTTGGTCGGCGGGGGGGCGAACACCGGGGAGCTGTTTTTT CASSLVGGGANTGELFF
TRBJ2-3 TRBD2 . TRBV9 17 TGTGCCAGCAGGCCTCTAGCGGGGGGCCCTATTACAGATACGCAGTATTTT CASRPLAGGPITDTQYF
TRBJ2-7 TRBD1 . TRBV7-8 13 TGTGCCAGCAGCCTGGACAGGGAGGACGAGCAGTACTTC CASSLDREDEQYF
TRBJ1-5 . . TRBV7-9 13 TGTGCCAGCAGCCTTGACTCGGCTCAGCCCCAGCATTTT CASSLDSAQPQHF
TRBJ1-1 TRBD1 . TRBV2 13 TGTGCCAGCATCATCGACAGGGAGACTGAAGCTTTCTTT CASIIDRETEAFF
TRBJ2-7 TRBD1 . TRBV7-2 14 TGTGCCAGCAGCTTCCGGACAGGGGGGTCCGAGCAGTACTTC CASSFRTGGSEQYF
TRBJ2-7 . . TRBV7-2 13 TGTGCCAGCAGTAACCGGGACAACTACGAGCAGTACTTC CASSNRDNYEQYF
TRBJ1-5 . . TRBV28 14 TGTGCCAGCAGTTTTCTTAATAGCAATCAGCCCCAGCATTTT CASSFLNSNQPQHF
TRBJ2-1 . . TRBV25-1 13 TGTGCCAGCAGAAGGCCGCAGGGAAATGAGCAGTTCTTC CASRRPQGNEQFF
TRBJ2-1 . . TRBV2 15 TGTGCCAGCAGGCCACTAGACGGGTCCTACAATGAGCAGTTCTTC CASRPLDGSYNEQFF
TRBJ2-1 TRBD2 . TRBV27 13 TGTGCCAGCAGTCAGCGGGGGGAGAATGAGCAGTTCTTC CASSQRGENEQFF
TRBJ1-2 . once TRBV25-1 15 TGTGCCAGCAGTGCAACATCTCAGGGTGGCTATGGCTACACCTTC CASSATSQGGYGYTF
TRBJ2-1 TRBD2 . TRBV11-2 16 TGTGCCAGCAGCCCCACACTAGCGATGTTCGGCAATGAGCAGTTCTTC CASSPTLAMFGNEQFF
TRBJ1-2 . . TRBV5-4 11 TGTGCCAGCAGCTCCTCGTCTGGCTACACCTTC CASSSSSGYTF
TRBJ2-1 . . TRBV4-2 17 TGTGCCAGCAGCCAATTCTGGGGCGAGAAAAAATACAATGAGCAGTTCTTC CASSQFWGEKKYNEQFF
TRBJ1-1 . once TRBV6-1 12 TGTGCCAGCAGTGAAGTCGGGGAAAGGGCTTTCTTT CASSEVGERAFF
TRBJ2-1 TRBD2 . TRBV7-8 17 TGTGCCAGCAGCTTCGACGGCGGGAGGCCAACATGGGATGAGCAGTTCTTC CASSFDGGRPTWDEQFF
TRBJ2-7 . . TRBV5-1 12 TGCGCCAGCAGCTTGGGCGGCCACGAGCAGTACTTC CASSLGGHEQYF
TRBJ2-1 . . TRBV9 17 TGTGCCAGCAGCCCATCCCCGGCGGATAGCTCCTACAATGAGCAGTTCTTC CASSPSPADSSYNEQFF
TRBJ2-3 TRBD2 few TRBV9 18 TGTGCCAGCAGCTCCGGACTAGCGGGGGGTAGCTTGACAGATACGCAGTATTTT CASSSGLAGGSLTDTQYF
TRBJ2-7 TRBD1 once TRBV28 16 TGTGCCAGCAGTTGGACGGCCGCAGGGGGCTCCTACGAGCAGTACTTC CASSWTAAGGSYEQYF
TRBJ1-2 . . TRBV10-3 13 TGTGCCATCGAAGACACCTATGGCTCTGGCTACACCTTC CAIEDTYGSGYTF
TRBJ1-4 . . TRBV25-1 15 TGTGCCAGCAGTGATTATCGGGGGGAAGGTGAAAAACTGTTTTTT CASSDYRGEGEKLFF
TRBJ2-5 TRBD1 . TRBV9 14 TGTGCCAGCAGCGTCGACAGGGTTGAAGAGACCCAGTACTTC CASSVDRVEETQYF
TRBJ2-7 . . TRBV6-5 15 TGTGCCAGCAGTTACAGCCAGACTAGCTCCTACGAGCAGTACTTC CASSYSQTSSYEQYF
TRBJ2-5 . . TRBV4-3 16 TGCGCCAGCAGCCGGAGAACTGGCAAATACCAAGAGACCCAGTACTTC CASSRRTGKYQETQYF
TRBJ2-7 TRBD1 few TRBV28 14 TGTGCCAGCAATAACCTGGACAGGGGTCTCGAGCAGTACTTC CASNNLDRGLEQYF
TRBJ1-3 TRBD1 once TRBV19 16 TGTGCCAGTAGCCTACTCGGGACAGGGCCTGGAAACACCATATATTTT CASSLLGTGPGNTIYF
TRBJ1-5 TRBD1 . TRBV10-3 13 TGTGCCATCCAGGGGGTCAGCAATCAGCCCCAGCATTTT CAIQGVSNQPQHF
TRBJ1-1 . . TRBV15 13 TGTGCCACCAGGATAGGGGTGGGCACTGAAGCTTTCTTT CATRIGVGTEAFF
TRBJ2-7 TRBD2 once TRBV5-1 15 TGCGCCAGCTCCCAGGTAGCGGGGGACTTCTACGAGCAGTACTTC CASSQVAGDFYEQYF
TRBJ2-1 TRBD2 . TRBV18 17 TGTGCCAGCTCAGCAGATAAGACTAGCGGGAGGGCGGATGAGCAGTTCTTC CASSADKTSGRADEQFF
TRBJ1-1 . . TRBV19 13 TGTGCCAGTAGTATAGCTGGACAGCCTGAAGCTTTCTTT CASSIAGQPEAFF
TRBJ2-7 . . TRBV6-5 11 TGTGCCAGCAGTTGGGACAACGAGCAGTACTTC CASSWDNEQYF
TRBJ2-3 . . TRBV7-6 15 TGTGCCAGCAGCTCCGGACAGTATAGCACAGATACGCAGTATTTT CASSSGQYSTDTQYF